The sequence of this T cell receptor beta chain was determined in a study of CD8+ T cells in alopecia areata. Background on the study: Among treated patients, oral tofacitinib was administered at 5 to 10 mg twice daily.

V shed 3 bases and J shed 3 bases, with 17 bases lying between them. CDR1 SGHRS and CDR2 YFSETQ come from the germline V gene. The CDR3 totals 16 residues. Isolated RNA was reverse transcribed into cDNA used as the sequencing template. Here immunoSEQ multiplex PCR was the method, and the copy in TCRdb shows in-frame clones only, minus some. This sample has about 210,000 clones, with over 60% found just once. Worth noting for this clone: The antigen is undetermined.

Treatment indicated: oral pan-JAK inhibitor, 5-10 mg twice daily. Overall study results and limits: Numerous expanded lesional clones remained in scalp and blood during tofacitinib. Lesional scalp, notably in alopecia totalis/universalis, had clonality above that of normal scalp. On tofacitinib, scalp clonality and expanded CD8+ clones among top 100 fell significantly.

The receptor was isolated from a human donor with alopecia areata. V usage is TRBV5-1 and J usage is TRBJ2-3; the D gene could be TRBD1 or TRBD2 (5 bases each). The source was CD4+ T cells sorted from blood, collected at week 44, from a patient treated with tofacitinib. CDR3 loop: CASSWGPGDGTDTQYF. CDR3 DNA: TGCGCCAGCAGCTGGGGACCGGGCGATGGAACAGATACGCAGTATTTT.